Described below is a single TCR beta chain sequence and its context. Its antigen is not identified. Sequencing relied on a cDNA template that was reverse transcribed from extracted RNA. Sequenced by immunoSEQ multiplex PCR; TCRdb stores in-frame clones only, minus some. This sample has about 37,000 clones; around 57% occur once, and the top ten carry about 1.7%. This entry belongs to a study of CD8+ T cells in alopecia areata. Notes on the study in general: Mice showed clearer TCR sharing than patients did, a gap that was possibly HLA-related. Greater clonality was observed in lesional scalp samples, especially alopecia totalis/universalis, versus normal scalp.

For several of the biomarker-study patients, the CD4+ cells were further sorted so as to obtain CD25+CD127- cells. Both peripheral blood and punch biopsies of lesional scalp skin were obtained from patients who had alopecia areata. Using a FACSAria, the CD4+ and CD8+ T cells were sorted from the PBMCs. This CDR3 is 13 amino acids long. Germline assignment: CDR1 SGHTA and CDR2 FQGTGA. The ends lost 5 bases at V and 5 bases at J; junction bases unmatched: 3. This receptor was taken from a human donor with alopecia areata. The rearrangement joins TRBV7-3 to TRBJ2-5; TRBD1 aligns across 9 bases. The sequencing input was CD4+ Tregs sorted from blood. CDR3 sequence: CASSTGGGETQYF. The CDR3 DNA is TGTGCCAGCAGCACAGGGGGCGGTGAGACCCAGTACTTC.